These 21 T cell receptor beta chains were sequenced from one sample in a study of response to subunit inactivated influenza vaccine. One entry per CDR3 protein, called by TCRdb with MiXCR from the RT-PCR reads. This table has roughly 650,000 distinct CDR3 sequences, about 14% appearing once. Sequenced here: PBMCs from blood, sampled around 15 days before vaccination. The source of these receptors is a man between 50 and 59 years old who received an inactivated influenza vaccine.

The J gene is TRBJ2-3, the V gene TRBV15; tentatively, D is TRBD2 (5 bases). The CDR3 length is 13 residues. Germline V gives CDR1 LNHNV, CDR2 YYDKDF (reference sequence). V shed 0 bases and J shed 7 bases, with 8 bases lying between them. CDR3: CATSRDPDYTQYF. CDR3 sequence (DNA): TGTGCCACCAGCAGAGATCCGGACTATACGCAGTATTTT.

This clonotype appeared many times. The rearrangement uses TRBV11-2 and TRBJ2-7; the match to TRBD1 covers 8 bases. From germline, CDR1 is SGHAT and CDR2 FQNNGV. The length of the CDR3 is 19 residues. V lost 5 bases and J lost 3; bases outside the gene matches: 21. The chain's CDR3 is CASSGRQGTRPTVFYEQYF. CDR3 in DNA: TGTGCCAGCAGCGGAAGACAGGGGACCCGACCGACCGTCTTCTACGAGCAGTACTTC.

This chain connects TRBV20-1 to TRBJ2-3; D call uncertain. Trimming stripped 3 bases from V and 10 bases from J, with 23 bases between. This CDR3 has 15 amino acids. CDR1 and CDR2 from the germline V gene are DFQATT and SNEGSKA (reference sequence). The CDR3 DNA reads TGCAGTGCTAGCCGCGACCCCTTCCAAGAGAGGTCGCAGTATTTT. This gives the protein CSASRDPFQERSQYF.

This clonotype turned up a few times. The junction and the germline gene differ at one end; a read error may be behind it. This chain links TRBV7-7 with TRBJ2-1; tentatively, D is TRBD2 (6 bases). CDR3 length equals 15 residues. Germline CDR1 reads SSHAT; CDR2 reads FNYEAQ (reference sequence). The CDR3 region has the DNA TGTGCTAGCAGCTTATCGACGGTTCGCGGGGATGAGCAGTTCTTC. Translation gives CASSLSTVRGDEQFF.

The chain joins TRBV5-6 to TRBJ2-2, with 8 bases lining up with TRBD2. Losses at the gene ends were 3 bases for V and 9 bases for J; bases not matched to a gene: 10. The CDR3 runs 15 residues. Germline-derived CDR1 and CDR2 are SGHDT and YYEEEE. CDR3 DNA sequence: TGTGCCAGCAGCTCCCGGACTAGCCCGAGCCGGGAGCTGTTTTTT. Its translation: CASSSRTSPSRELFF.

In its sample, this clonotype was seen many times. The chain recombines TRBV3-1 with TRBJ2-7; D not certain. The CDR3 loop spans 11 amino acids. The germline V and J ends were trimmed by 3 bases and 7 bases, with 7 bases remaining between them. The germline CDR1 and CDR2 sequences are LGHDT and YNNKEL (reference sequence). CDR3 protein: CASSQTGEQYF. The CDR3 DNA reads as TGTGCCAGCAGCCAGACGGGTGAGCAGTACTTC.

In this sample, this clonotype turned up a few times. V is TRBV15 and J is TRBJ1-5, with D uncertain. CDR1 and CDR2 (germline): LNHNV, YYDKDF (reference sequence). V was cut by 4 bases and J by 0 bases, with 13 bases left in between. This CDR3 is 16 amino acids long. The CDR3 region has the DNA TGTGCCACCAGCAAAACGCGACAATATAGCAATCAGCCCCAGCATTTT. Translated: CATSKTRQYSNQPQHF.

This clonotype was detected only a few times. CDR3 sequence (DNA): TGCGCCAGCAGCTCAACAGGGTATCAGCCCCAGCATTTT. This gives the protein CASSSTGYQPQHF. The chain joins TRBV5-1 to TRBJ1-5; tentatively, D is TRBD1 (6 bases). Trimming stripped 3 bases from V and 5 bases from J, with 9 bases between. From germline, CDR1 is SGHRS and CDR2 YFSETQ. The CDR3 is made up of 13 amino acids. Together with reference TRBV5-1 and TRBJ1-5, the CDR3 gives the full variable domain: KAGVTQTPRYLIKTRGQQVTLSCSPISGHRSVSWYQQTPGQGLQFLFEYFSETQRNKGNFPGRFSGRQFSNSRSEMNVSTLELGDSALYLCASSSTGYQPQHFGDGTRLSIL.

CDR3 coding DNA: TGCAGTGCTAGCGACTTGGGCGGGAGTACGTACGAGCAGTACTTC. Its protein is CSASDLGGSTYEQYF. V gene TRBV20-1 combines with J gene TRBJ2-7, with 7 bases fitting TRBD2. J gave up 4 bases and V 3 bases, and 12 bases lay outside the gene matches. The V gene's germline CDR1 is DFQATT and CDR2 SNEGSKA (reference sequence). CDR3 length equals 15 residues.

The chain joins TRBV19 to TRBJ1-5; possible D gene TRBD1, 6 bases. V lost 9 bases, J lost 0 bases, and 21 bases lay in between. The CDR3 length is 17 residues. The germline CDR1 and CDR2 sequences are LNHDA and SQIVND (reference sequence). CDR3 protein: CASKRTVQTYSNQPQHF. CDR3 coding DNA: TGTGCCAGCAAACGGACAGTACAAACCTATAGCAATCAGCCCCAGCATTTT. Combining the CDR3 with reference TRBV19 and TRBJ1-5 gives the whole variable domain DGGITQSPKYLFRKEGQNVTLSCEQNLNHDAMYWYRQDPGQGLRLIYYSQIVNDFQKGDIAEGYSVSREKKESFPLTVTSAQKNPTAFYLCASKRTVQTYSNQPQHFGDGTRLSIL.

The chain uses TRBV11-2 and TRBJ2-3; D perhaps matches TRBD1 (6 bases). CDR3 size: 18 residues. The germline V and J ends were trimmed by 3 bases and 8 bases, with 27 bases remaining between them. Germline lookup yields CDR1 SGHAT and CDR2 FQNNGV. CDR3 in DNA: TGTGCCAGCAGCTTTCGGTCTTCGCCTGCAGGGGCGCGAAGTACGCAGTATTTT. It is translated as CASSFRSSPAGARSTQYF. Together with reference TRBV11-2 and TRBJ2-3, the CDR3 gives the full variable domain: EAGVAQSPRYKIIEKRQSVAFWCNPISGHATLYWYQQILGQGPKLLIQFQNNGVVDDSQLPKDRFSAERLKGVDSTLKIQPAKLEDSAVYLCASSFRSSPAGARSTQYFGPGTRLTVL.

V and J are TRBV5-1 and TRBJ2-1; 7 nucleotides line up with TRBD2. This CDR3 has 15 amino acids. V shed 0 bases, J shed 8 bases, and the junction held 8 bases outside the gene matches. Germline CDR1 and CDR2: SGHRS and YFSETQ. The CDR3 here is CASSLVASGPDEQFF. CDR3 nucleotides: TGCGCCAGCAGCTTGGTGGCTAGCGGTCCCGATGAGCAGTTCTTC. The variable domain in full, completed from reference TRBV5-1 and TRBJ2-1, reads KAGVTQTPRYLIKTRGQQVTLSCSPISGHRSVSWYQQTPGQGLQFLFEYFSETQRNKGNFPGRFSGRQFSNSRSEMNVSTLELGDSALYLCASSLVASGPDEQFFGPGTRLTVL.

This sequence joins TRBV10-3 and TRBJ2-7; TRBD2 agrees at 11 bases. Trimming at V came to 6 bases and at J to 3 bases, leaving 4 bases not matched to a gene. The germline V gene has CDR1 ENHRY and CDR2 SYGVKD. The CDR3 loop spans 14 amino acids. The CDR3 spells CAIRPGLADYEQYF. The CDR3 coding sequence is TGTGCCATCAGGCCGGGACTAGCGGACTACGAGCAGTACTTC.

This chain connects TRBV6-6 to TRBJ2-5; 10 bases line up with TRBD2. Looked up from germline, CDR1 is MNHNY and CDR2 is SVGAGI (reference sequence). This CDR3 has 12 amino acids. CDR3 region: CATSGTQETQYF. Written as DNA, the CDR3 is TGTGCTACTAGCGGGACCCAAGAGACCCAGTACTTC.

About this clonotype: Since a much larger clone is just one base distant, this may be a read error. The chain has TRBV28 and TRBJ2-7, with a tentative D call TRBD2 (5 bases). The germline CDR1 and CDR2 sequences are MDHEN and SYDVKM. This CDR3 is built from 14 residues. V lost 6 bases, J lost 3 bases, and 15 bases lay in between. DNA for the CDR3: TGTGCCAGCAGGTTCTTAGGACGGGACTACGAGCAGTACTTC. This gives the protein CASRFLGRDYEQYF.

This clonotype was counted between two and nine times. The rearrangement uses TRBV20-1 and TRBJ1-2, with a possible D match to TRBD1 (6 bases). Trimming stripped 5 bases from V and 2 bases from J, with 12 bases between. Germline V lookup: CDR1 DFQATT, CDR2 SNEGSKA (reference sequence). CDR3 length equals 13 residues. CDR3 coding DNA: TGCAGTGCTCAGAGACAGGAGAACTATGGCTACACCTTC. This translates into CSAQRQENYGYTF.

DNA for the CDR3: TGTGCCAGCAGCTTCTTTAGCGGGAGTTTTAATGAGCAGTTCTTC. Translating gives CASSFFSGSFNEQFF. The rearrangement uses TRBV7-3 and TRBJ2-1; 9 bases line up with TRBD2. The germline V gene has CDR1 SGHTA and CDR2 FQGTGA. The CDR3 contains 15 residues. Trimming took 3 bases from V and 7 from J; bases not matched to a gene: 7.

The chain is built from TRBV12-3 or TRBV12-4 and TRBJ2-3; D gene uncertain. V lost 5 bases, J lost 6 bases, and 18 bases lay in between. This CDR3 is built from 15 residues. In nucleotides, the CDR3 is TGTGCCAGCAGTCAAAGAGAACGCCATGGCGATACGCAGTATTTT. Protein product: CASSQRERHGDTQYF.

This clonotype was counted a few times. The CDR3 loop reads CATSPNLNTDTQYF. The CDR3 DNA reads as TGTGCCACCAGTCCGAACTTAAACACAGATACGCAGTATTTT. V and J are TRBV24-1 and TRBJ2-3, with D unresolved. This CDR3 has 14 residues. The germline gives CDR1 KGHDR, CDR2 SFDVKD. V was cut by 6 bases and J by 2 bases, with 11 bases left in between.

The chain joins TRBV7-9 to TRBJ1-1; 8 bases are a match to TRBD1. Germline lookup yields CDR1 SEHNR and CDR2 FQNEAQ (reference sequence). The CDR3 extends over 13 amino acids. With V trimmed by 3 bases and J by 7 bases, 4 bases remained unmatched. The CDR3 nucleotides are TGTGCCAGCAGCTTCCCTACAGGGGGTGAAGCTTTCTTT. It yields the protein CASSFPTGGEAFF.

This clonotype was seen a few times. This chain uses TRBV12-3 or TRBV12-4 with TRBJ2-7; 7 bases are shared with TRBD2. The CDR3 has 14 amino acids. After removal of 3 bases from V and 1 base from J, the junction contained 3 bases not matched to a gene. The CDR3: CASSLREGSYEQYF. The CDR3, as DNA: TGTGCCAGCAGTTTGAGGGAGGGTTCCTACGAGCAGTACTTC.